Below, 4 T cell receptor beta chains from the same sample are listed, as sequenced in a study of beta chain features in type 1 diabetes. All of the isolated RNA was reverse transcribed, so expressed TCRB transcripts were sequenced. Repertoires were generated with immunoSEQ multiplex PCR, while TCRdb's copy carries only in-frame clones and drops some. The table lists approximately 280,000 clones, 15% of them singletons. These receptors are not linked to any known antigen. Study-wide findings and caveats: Across all four CD4+ subsets, people with type 1 diabetes showed modestly shorter TCRB CDR3s.

The sequenced sample was naive CD4+ T cells from blood. These TCRs come from a man aged 18-30 years with type 1 diabetes.

In this sample, this clone turned up a few times. V is TRBV12-5 and J is TRBJ2-1, with D possibly TRBD1 on 6 matching bases. The CDR3 is 13 amino acids. CDR1 and CDR2 from the germline V gene are LGHNT and FRNRAP. V gave up 2 bases and J gave up 9 bases, with 11 bases separating them. DNA for the CDR3: TGTGCTAGTGGTTTGTTCCGGACAGTTGAGCAGTTCTTC. Translating it yields CASGLFRTVEQFF.

The chain employs TRBV4-3 and TRBJ2-5, with TRBD1 matching over 9 bases. The CDR3 loop spans 14 amino acids. Germline loops: CDR1 LGHNA, CDR2 YSLEER. V dropped 0 bases and J dropped 5; count of bases not matched to a gene: 1. The CDR3 sequence is CASSQEDRGETQYF. CDR3 nucleotide sequence: TGCGCCAGCAGCCAAGAGGACAGGGGTGAGACCCAGTACTTC.

The chain uses TRBV5-1 and TRBJ2-4; a weak D match, TRBD2 (5 bases). Germline CDR1 SGHRS, CDR2 YFSETQ. The CDR3 runs to 14 residues. Trimming took off 0 bases at V and 12 bases at J, with 16 bases between the two ends. CDR3 DNA sequence: TGCGCCAGCAGCTTGGGTCGTGGGGAGAGGCGTCAGTACTTC. Its protein is CASSLGRGERRQYF.

This clone was recorded a few times. The chain combines TRBV6-4 with TRBJ2-3; D perhaps matches TRBD2 (5 bases). V dropped 2 bases and J dropped 2 bases, with 14 bases sitting between them. The V gene's germline CDR1 is MRHNA and CDR2 SNTAGT. CDR3 length equals 16 residues. The CDR3: CASSDRGVGSTDTQYF. The CDR3, as DNA: TGTGCCAGCAGTGACCGGGGAGTTGGCTCCACAGATACGCAGTATTTT.